This is a list of T cell receptor beta chains from one sample in a study of cytomegalovirus exposure and HLA in healthy donors. TCRdb's table, derived via immunoSEQ multiplex PCR, lists solely in-frame clones and lacks some. The table has 70,000 to 95,000 clones, 75% to 85% seen once; the top ten hold around 1.8%. Sequencing used PBMCs. The receptors were gathered from a woman in her twenties or thirties in good health and CMV-seronegative. Both conserved end residues are trimmed from each CDR3.

v_call	j_call	cdr3_aa
TRBV6-5	TRBJ1-2	ASRSKGVIVGYT
TRBV4-3	TRBJ2-2	ASSQDLWGRAGELF
TRBV7-9	TRBJ2-1	SSSHNRDSPPRQF
TRBV5-1	TRBJ2-1	ASNRGGDRRQF
TRBV5-8	TRBJ2-6	ASSRRDSGANVLT
TRBV11-2	TRBJ2-7	ASSLAKTGWDEQY
TRBV11-2	TRBJ1-4	ASSLGTVNEKLF
TRBV19	TRBJ2-4	ASSGRTGGNIQY
TRBV27	TRBJ2-2	ASSPGQGITGELF
TRBV29-1	TRBJ2-1	SVEVGRDRAI
TRBV30	TRBJ1-5	AWSHRDRGTQPQH
TRBV19	TRBJ2-5	ASSGSETQY
TRBV28	TRBJ1-2	ASSPRPGTGGNYGYT
TRBV7-3	TRBJ2-1	ASSPGLAYNEQF
TRBV5-1	TRBJ2-7	ASSINRGPTYEQY
TRBV7-9	TRBJ2-5	ASSSLAGEETQY
TRBV9	TRBJ2-1	ASSGGLAGEGQF
TRBV5-1	TRBJ2-5	ASSLAALAGETQY
TRBV6-1	TRBJ1-5	ASSGALSNQPQH
TRBV5-1	TRBJ2-3	ASSLRQGDTDTQY
TRBV7-3	TRBJ1-2	ASSPGTGVGYT
TRBV11-2	TRBJ1-6	ASSLGGQALGSPLH
TRBV28	TRBJ2-5	ASSSGQETQY